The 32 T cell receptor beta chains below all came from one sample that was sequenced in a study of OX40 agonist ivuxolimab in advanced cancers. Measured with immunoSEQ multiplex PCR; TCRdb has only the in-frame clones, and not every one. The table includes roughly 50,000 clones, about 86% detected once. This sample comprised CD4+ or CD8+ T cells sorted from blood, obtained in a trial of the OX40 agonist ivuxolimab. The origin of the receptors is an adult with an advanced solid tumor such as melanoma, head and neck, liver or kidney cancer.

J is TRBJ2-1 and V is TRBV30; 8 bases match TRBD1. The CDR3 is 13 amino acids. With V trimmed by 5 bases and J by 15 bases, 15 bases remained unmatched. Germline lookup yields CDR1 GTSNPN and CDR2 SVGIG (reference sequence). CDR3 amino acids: CAWQAQGGAETFF. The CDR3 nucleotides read TGTGCCTGGCAAGCACAGGGGGGTGCCGAAACGTTCTTC.

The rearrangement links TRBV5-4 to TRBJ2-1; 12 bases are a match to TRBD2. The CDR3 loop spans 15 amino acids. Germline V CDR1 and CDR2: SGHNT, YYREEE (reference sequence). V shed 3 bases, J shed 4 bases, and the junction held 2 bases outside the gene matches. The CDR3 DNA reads TGTGCCAGCAGCTCCGGACTAGCGGGGTACAATGAGCAGTTCTTC. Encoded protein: CASSSGLAGYNEQFF.

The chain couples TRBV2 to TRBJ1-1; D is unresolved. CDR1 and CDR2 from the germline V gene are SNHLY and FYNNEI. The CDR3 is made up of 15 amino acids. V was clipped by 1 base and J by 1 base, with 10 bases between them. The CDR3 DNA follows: TGTGCCAGCAGTGAAGAGTGGTTACCGAACACTGAAGCTTTCTTT. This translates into CASSEEWLPNTEAFF.

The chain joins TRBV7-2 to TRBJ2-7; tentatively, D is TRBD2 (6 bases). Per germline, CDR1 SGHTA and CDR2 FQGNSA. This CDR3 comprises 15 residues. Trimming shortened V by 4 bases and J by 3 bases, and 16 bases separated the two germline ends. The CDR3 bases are TGTGCCAGCAGCTACTCGGGACTCACTAACTACGAGCAGTACTTC. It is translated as CASSYSGLTNYEQYF.

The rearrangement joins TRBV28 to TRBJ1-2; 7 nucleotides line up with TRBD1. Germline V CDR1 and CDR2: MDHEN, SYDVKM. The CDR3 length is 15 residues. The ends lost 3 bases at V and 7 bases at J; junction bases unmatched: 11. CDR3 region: CASSFSTGREGGYTF. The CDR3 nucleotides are TGTGCCAGCAGTTTTTCGACAGGGCGGGAAGGTGGCTACACCTTC.

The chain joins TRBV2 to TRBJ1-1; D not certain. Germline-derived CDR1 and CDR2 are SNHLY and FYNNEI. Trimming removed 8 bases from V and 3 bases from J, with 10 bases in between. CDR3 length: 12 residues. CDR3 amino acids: CASSKDDTEAFF. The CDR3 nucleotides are TGTGCCAGCTCGAAGGACGACACTGAAGCTTTCTTT.

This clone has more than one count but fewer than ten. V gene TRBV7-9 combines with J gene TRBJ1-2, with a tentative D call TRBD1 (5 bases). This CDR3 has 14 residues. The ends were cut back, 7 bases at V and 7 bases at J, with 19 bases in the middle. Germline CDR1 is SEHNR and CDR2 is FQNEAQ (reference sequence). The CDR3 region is CASNSGIGFGGYTF. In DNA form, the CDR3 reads TGTGCCAGCAATTCAGGGATCGGCTTTGGTGGCTACACCTTC.

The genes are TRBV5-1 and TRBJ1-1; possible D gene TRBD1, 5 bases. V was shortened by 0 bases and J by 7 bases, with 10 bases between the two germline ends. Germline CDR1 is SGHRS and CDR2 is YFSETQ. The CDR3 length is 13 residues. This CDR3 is CASSLAGQLEAFF. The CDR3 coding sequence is TGCGCCAGCAGCTTGGCAGGGCAGCTTGAAGCTTTCTTT.

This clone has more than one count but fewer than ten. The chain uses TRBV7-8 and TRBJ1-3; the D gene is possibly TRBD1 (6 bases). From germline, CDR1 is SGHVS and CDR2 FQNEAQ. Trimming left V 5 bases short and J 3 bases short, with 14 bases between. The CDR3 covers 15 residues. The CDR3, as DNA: TGTGCCAGCAGCGGGTTTGGGGGGCTTGGAAACACCATATATTTT. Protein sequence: CASSGFGGLGNTIYF. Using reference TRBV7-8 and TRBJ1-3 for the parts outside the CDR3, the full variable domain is GAGVSQSPRYKVAKRGQDVALRCDPISGHVSLFWYQQALGQGPEFLTYFQNEAQLDKSGLPSDRFFAERPEGSVSTLKIQRTQQEDSAVYLCASSGFGGLGNTIYFGEGSWLTVV.

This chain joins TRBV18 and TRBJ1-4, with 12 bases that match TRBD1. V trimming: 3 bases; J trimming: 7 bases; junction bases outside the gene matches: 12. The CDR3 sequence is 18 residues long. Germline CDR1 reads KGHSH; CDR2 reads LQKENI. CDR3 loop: CASSPAGQGARVSEKLFF. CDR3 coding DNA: TGTGCCAGCTCACCCGCGGGACAGGGGGCGCGGGTCAGTGAAAAACTGTTTTTT.

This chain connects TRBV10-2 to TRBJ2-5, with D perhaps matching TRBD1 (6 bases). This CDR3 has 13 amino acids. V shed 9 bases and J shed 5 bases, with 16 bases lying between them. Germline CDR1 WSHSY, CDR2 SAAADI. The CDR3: CASTRGWLETQYF. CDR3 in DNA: TGCGCCAGTACGAGGGGGTGGTTGGAGACCCAGTACTTC.

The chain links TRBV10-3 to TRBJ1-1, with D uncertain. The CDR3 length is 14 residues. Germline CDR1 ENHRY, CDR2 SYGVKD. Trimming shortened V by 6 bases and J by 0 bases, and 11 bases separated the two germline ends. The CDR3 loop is CAISALSLNTEAFF. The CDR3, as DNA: TGTGCCATCAGCGCCCTTTCCCTGAACACTGAAGCTTTCTTT.

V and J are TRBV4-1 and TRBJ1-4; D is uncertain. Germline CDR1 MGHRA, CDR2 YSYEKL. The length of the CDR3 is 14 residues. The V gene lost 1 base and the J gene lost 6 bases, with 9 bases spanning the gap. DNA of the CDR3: TGCGCCAGCAGCCAAGCAGTGACGGATGAAAAACTGTTTTTT. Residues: CASSQAVTDEKLFF.

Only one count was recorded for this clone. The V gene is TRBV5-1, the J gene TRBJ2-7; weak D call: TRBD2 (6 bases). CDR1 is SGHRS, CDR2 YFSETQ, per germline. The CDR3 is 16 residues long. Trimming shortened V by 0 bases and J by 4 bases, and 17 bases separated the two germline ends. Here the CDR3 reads CASSLDGGTSQYEQYF. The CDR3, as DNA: TGCGCCAGCAGCTTGGATGGGGGGACCTCCCAATACGAGCAGTACTTC.

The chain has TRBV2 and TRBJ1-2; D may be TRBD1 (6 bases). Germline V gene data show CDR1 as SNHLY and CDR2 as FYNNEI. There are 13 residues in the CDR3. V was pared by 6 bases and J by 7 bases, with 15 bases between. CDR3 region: CASRPRGSGGYTF. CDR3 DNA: TGTGCCAGCAGGCCGAGGGGGTCCGGTGGCTACACCTTC.

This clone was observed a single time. This CDR3 reads CASSGTRTNYGYTF. The CDR3 DNA reads TGTGCCAGCAGTGGGACCCGCACTAACTATGGCTACACCTTC. The chain links TRBV25-1 to TRBJ1-2; D unclear. V lost 4 bases and J lost 0, with 9 bases in between. Per germline, CDR1 MGHDK and CDR2 SYGVNS. CDR3 length: 14 residues.

CDR3 sequence: CASSLVAKTQYF. CDR3 bases: TGTGCCAGCAGCTTGGTAGCCAAAACGCAGTATTTT. The rearrangement joins TRBV7-2 to TRBJ2-3; D is uncertain. The length of the CDR3 is 12 residues. Per germline, CDR1 SGHTA and CDR2 FQGNSA. Trimming stripped 3 bases from V and 9 bases from J, with 10 bases between.

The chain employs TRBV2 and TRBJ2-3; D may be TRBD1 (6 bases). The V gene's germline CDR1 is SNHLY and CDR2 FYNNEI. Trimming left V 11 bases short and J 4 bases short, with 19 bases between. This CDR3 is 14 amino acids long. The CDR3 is CAGGQTGTADTQYF. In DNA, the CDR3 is TGTGCCGGCGGACAGACCGGCACAGCAGATACGCAGTATTTT.

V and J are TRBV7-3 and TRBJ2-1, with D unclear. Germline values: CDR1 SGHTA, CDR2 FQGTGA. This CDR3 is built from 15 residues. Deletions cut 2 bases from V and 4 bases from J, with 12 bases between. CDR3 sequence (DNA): TGTGCCAGCAGCTTAGGCCAGCGCGTATACAATGAGCAGTTCTTC. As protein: CASSLGQRVYNEQFF.

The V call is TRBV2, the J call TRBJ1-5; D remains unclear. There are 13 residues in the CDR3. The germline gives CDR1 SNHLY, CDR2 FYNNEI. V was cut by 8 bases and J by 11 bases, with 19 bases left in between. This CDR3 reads CASRGGFSGAQHF. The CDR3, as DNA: TGTGCCAGCCGCGGCGGGTTTAGTGGGGCCCAGCATTTT.

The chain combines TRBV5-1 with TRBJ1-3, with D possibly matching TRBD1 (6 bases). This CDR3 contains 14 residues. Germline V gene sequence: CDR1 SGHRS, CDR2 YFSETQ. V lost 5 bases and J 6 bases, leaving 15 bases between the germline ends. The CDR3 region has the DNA TGCGCCAGCAGTCTTGGGGGGCAGGAAAACACCATATATTTT. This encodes CASSLGGQENTIYF.

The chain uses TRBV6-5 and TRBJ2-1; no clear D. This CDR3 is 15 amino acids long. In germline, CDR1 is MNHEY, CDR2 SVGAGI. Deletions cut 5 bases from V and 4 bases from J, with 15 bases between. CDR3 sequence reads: CASSARVSVYNEQFF. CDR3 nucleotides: TGTGCCAGCAGTGCGCGAGTTTCGGTGTACAATGAGCAGTTCTTC.

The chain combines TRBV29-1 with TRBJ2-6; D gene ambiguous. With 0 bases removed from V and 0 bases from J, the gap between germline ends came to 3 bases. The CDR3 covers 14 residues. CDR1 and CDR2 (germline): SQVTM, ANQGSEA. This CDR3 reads CSVEDNSGANVLTF. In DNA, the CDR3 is TGCAGCGTTGAAGACAACTCTGGGGCCAACGTCCTGACTTTC.

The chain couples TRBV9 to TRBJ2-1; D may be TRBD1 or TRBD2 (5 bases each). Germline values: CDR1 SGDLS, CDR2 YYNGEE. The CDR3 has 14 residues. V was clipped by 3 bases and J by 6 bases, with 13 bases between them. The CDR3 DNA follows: TGTGCCAGCAGCGCTCACCTGAGGGGCAATGAGCAGTTCTTC. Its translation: CASSAHLRGNEQFF.

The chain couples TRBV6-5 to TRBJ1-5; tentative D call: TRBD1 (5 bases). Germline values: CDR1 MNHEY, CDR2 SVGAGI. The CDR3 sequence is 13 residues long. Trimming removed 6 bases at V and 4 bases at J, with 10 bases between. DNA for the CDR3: TGTGCCAGCAGACGACAGCAGAATCAGCCCCAGCATTTT. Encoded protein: CASRRQQNQPQHF.

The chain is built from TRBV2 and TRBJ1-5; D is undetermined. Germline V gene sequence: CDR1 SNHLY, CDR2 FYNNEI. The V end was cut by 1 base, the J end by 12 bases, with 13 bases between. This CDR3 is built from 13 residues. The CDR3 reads CASSEVNSKDQHF. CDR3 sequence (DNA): TGTGCCAGCAGTGAAGTGAACTCTAAAGACCAGCATTTT.

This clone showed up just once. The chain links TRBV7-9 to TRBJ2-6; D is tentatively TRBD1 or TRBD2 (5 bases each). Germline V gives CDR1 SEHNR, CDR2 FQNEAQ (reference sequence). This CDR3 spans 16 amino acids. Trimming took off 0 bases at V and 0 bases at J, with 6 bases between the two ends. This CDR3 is CASSLAGASGANVLTF. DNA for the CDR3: TGTGCCAGCAGCTTAGCCGGGGCCTCTGGGGCCAACGTCCTGACTTTC.

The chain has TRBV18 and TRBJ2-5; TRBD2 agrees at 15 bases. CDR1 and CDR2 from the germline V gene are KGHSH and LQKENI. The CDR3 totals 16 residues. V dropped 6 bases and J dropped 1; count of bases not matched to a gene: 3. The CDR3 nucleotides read TGTGCCAGCTCCCGGACTAGCGGGGGGGCCCAAGAGACCCAGTACTTC. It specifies CASSRTSGGAQETQYF.

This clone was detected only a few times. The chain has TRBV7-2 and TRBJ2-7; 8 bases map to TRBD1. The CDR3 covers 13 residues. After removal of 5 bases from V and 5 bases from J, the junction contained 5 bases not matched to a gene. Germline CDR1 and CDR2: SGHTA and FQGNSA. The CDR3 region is CASSRDRSHEQYF. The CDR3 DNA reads TGTGCCAGCAGCAGGGACAGGAGCCACGAGCAGTACTTC.

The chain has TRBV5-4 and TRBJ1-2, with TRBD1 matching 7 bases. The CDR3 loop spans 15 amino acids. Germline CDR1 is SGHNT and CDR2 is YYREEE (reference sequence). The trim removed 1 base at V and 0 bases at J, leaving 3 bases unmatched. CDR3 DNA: TGTGCCAGCAGCTTGCGGACAGGCTCTAACTATGGCTACACCTTC. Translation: CASSLRTGSNYGYTF.

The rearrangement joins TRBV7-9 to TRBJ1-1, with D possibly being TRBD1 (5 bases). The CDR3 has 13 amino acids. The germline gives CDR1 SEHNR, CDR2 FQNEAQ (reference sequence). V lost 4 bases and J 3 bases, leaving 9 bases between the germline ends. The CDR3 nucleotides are TGTGCCAGCAGCTCACAGGAGTACACTGAAGCTTTCTTT. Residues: CASSSQEYTEAFF. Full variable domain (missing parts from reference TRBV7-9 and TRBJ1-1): DTGVSQNPRHKITKRGQNVTFRCDPISEHNRLYWYRQTLGQGPEFLTYFQNEAQLEKSRLLSDRFSAERPKGSFSTLEIQRTEQGDSAMYLCASSSQEYTEAFFGQGTRLTVV.

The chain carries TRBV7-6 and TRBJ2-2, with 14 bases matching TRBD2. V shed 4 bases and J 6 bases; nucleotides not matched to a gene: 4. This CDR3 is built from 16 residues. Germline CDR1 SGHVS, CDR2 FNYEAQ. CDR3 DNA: TGTGCCAGCAGCTCGGGACTAGCGGGGGTGGCCGGGGAGCTGTTTTTT. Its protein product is CASSSGLAGVAGELFF.